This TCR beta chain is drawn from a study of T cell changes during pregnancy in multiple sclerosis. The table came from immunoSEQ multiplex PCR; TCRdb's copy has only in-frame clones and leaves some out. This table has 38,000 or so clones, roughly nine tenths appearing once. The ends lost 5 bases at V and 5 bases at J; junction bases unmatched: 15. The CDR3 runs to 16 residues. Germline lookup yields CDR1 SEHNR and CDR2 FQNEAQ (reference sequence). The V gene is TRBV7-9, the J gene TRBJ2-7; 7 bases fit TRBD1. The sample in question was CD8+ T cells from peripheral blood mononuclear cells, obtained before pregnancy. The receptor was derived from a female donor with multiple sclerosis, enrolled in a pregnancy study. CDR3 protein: CASSSTEGARIHEQYF. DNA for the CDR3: TGTGCCAGCAGCAGTACCGAGGGGGCAAGAATACACGAGCAGTACTTC.